This paragraph covers one T cell receptor beta chain sequence. At one end, the junction sequence differs from germline, possibly due to a read error. This sample is drawn from a study of blood T cell repertoires in COVID-19. Method: immunoSEQ multiplex PCR; TCRdb's copy keeps in-frame clones and lacks some. The table lists tens of thousands of clones, over 70% of them singletons. Germline V lookup: CDR1 SGHVS, CDR2 FQNEAQ. This CDR3 has 13 residues. The sequenced sample consisted of peripheral blood. The receptor was derived from a woman aged 50 to 60 with acute or convalescent COVID-19. The genes are TRBV7-8 and TRBJ2-5, with D tentatively TRBD1 (5 bases). CDR3 amino acids: CASSLDSPENQYF. In DNA form, the CDR3 reads TGTGCCAGCAGCCTAGACAGCCCAGAGAACCAGTACTTC. Looking up the rest from reference TRBV7-8 and TRBJ2-5 gives the full variable domain: GAGVSQSPRYKVAKRGQDVALRCDPISGHVSLFWYQQALGQGPEFLTYFQNEAQLDKSGLPSDRFFAERPEGSVSTLKIQRTQQEDSAVYLCASSLDSPENQYFGPGTRLLVL.